The next 6 T cell receptor beta chains were all read from a single sample in a study of OX40 agonist ivuxolimab in advanced cancers. The library relied on the immunoSEQ multiplex PCR assay. TCRdb took over this immuneACCESS table, retaining in-frame rearrangements with V and J assigned. Such tables are incomplete; in checked studies, under half of the missing clones stem from an unresolved V gene, and the remainder is unexplained. This sample gives tens of thousands of clones in total; 80% to 85% of them show up just once. Roughly 0.4% of the sample goes to the ten largest clones. The sample was CD4+ or CD8+ T cells sorted from blood, taken in a trial of the OX40 agonist ivuxolimab. The receptors were gathered from an adult with an advanced solid tumor such as melanoma, head and neck, liver or kidney cancer.

This rearrangement joins TRBV28 to TRBJ1-5; a weak D match, TRBD1 (5 bases). Germline V gene sequence: CDR1 MDHEN, CDR2 SYDVKM. V lost 5 bases to trimming and J lost 7 bases, with 9 bases between them. The CDR3 runs to 12 residues. As DNA, the CDR3 is TGTGCCAGCAGTCTCGACAGACAGCCCCAGCATTTT. This encodes CASSLDRQPQHF.

This clone was found once. The J gene is TRBJ1-1, the V gene TRBV5-6; possible D gene TRBD1, 5 bases. Trimming stripped 2 bases from V and 8 bases from J, with 10 bases between. The germline gives CDR1 SGHDT, CDR2 YYEEEE. This CDR3 is 12 amino acids long. The CDR3 is CASSFVTAEAFF. Written as DNA, the CDR3 is TGTGCCAGCAGCTTCGTGACAGCGGAAGCTTTCTTT.

This chain joins TRBV27 and TRBJ2-3; 9 bases fit TRBD2. This CDR3 has 16 residues. J gave up 3 bases and V 1 base, and 5 bases lay outside the gene matches. CDR1 and CDR2 (germline): MNHEY, SMNVEV (reference sequence). This chain's CDR3 is CASSLYGGGGTDTQYF. DNA for the CDR3: TGTGCCAGCAGTTTATACGGCGGGGGGGGGACAGATACGCAGTATTTT.

The sample holds one count of this clone. V is TRBV30 and J is TRBJ2-1, with a weak D call TRBD1 (6 bases). CDR3 size: 16 residues. Trimming took 3 bases from V and 4 from J, leaving 19 bases between them. Germline CDR1 and CDR2: GTSNPN and SVGIG (reference sequence). CDR3 sequence (DNA): TGTGCCTGGAGCTCCCTAGGGGGAGAGGTTTACAATGAGCAGTTCTTC. Its translation: CAWSSLGGEVYNEQFF.

The chain employs TRBV5-1 and TRBJ2-2; TRBD2 is a possible D gene (6 bases). Germline V lookup: CDR1 SGHRS, CDR2 YFSETQ. CDR3 length equals 15 residues. V lost 7 bases, J lost 1 base, and 14 bases lay in between. The chain's CDR3 is CASGYGGGNTGELFF. Here the CDR3 DNA reads TGCGCCAGCGGCTACGGGGGAGGGAACACCGGGGAGCTGTTTTTT.

This chain joins TRBV7-9 and TRBJ2-7, with a possible D match to TRBD1 (6 bases). The CDR3 runs to 15 residues. V lost 1 base to trimming and J lost 5 bases, with 15 bases between them. CDR1 is SEHNR and CDR2 is FQNEAQ in the germline V gene (reference sequence). The CDR3 reads CASSLVPGVSHEQYF. The CDR3 region has the DNA TGTGCCAGCAGCTTAGTTCCAGGGGTAAGCCACGAGCAGTACTTC.